This record looks at one T cell receptor (beta chain) sequence and its context. This specimen comes from a study of blood T cell repertoires in COVID-19. Study-level background: Acute-phase and convalescent COVID-19 samples originated in the United States, Italy and Spain. PBMCs, B-cell-depleted T cells, or T cells were the source of the cDNA or gDNA that made up the material.

Per the authors' pipeline: Nucleated cell counts were estimated from reference gene primer amplification. Profiling relied on immunoSEQ multiplex PCR, and the TCRdb table lists in-frame clones only, not all of them. The V and J calls and clone size are taken from that table; D and trimming were inferred from the DNA. This table has about 160,000 clones, more than 60% appearing once. Germline V gene lookup returns CDR1 SGHRS and CDR2 YFSETQ. V was shortened by 0 bases and J by 12 bases, with 9 bases between the two germline ends. The length of the CDR3 is 11 residues. The sequence came from a man aged 55-75 years with acute or convalescent COVID-19. Material: peripheral blood. This sequence joins TRBV5-1 and TRBJ1-2; a possible D gene is TRBD1 (6 bases). CDR3 sequence (DNA): TGCGCCAGCAGCTTGGAAGGACAGAACACCTTC. Translating it yields CASSLEGQNTF.